The 7 T cell receptor beta chains below were found in one sample sequenced in a study of blood T cell repertoires in COVID-19. Profiled with immunoSEQ multiplex PCR; TCRdb holds only in-frame clones, not every one. The data contain 150,000 to 200,000 clones, 65% to 90% of them singletons. The sequencing sample was made of PBMCs or T cells enriched from blood (not recorded which). The receptors originated from a middle-aged man who had recovered from COVID-19.

This chain uses TRBV29-1 with TRBJ1-1; 9 bases align to TRBD1. The J segment lost 1 base and the V segment lost 7 bases, leaving 10 bases of the junction unmatched. Looked up from germline, CDR1 is SQVTM and CDR2 is ANQGSEA. The CDR3 has 15 amino acids. The CDR3 DNA reads as TGCAGCGGCAGACAGGGGGTCCTATCGAACACTGAAGCTTTCTTT. Its protein product is CSGRQGVLSNTEAFF. Filled out from reference TRBV29-1 and TRBJ1-1, the complete variable domain reads SAVISQKPSRDICQRGTSLTIQCQVDSQVTMMFWYRQQPGQSLTLIATANQGSEATYESGFVIDKFPISRPNLTFSTLTVSNMSPEDSSIYLCSGRQGVLSNTEAFFGQGTRLTVV.

V is TRBV5-4 and J is TRBJ2-5; no definite D call. The CDR3 is 14 residues long. The germline CDR1 and CDR2 sequences are SGHNT and YYREEE (reference sequence). V was clipped by 3 bases and J by 3 bases, with 12 bases between them. The CDR3 protein is CASSSSSVKETQYF. The CDR3 DNA reads TGTGCCAGCAGCTCATCTAGTGTCAAAGAGACCCAGTACTTC. The full variable domain, its missing parts supplied by reference TRBV5-4 and TRBJ2-5, is ETGVTQSPTHLIKTRGQQVTLRCSSQSGHNTVSWYQQALGQGPQFIFQYYREEENGRGNFPPRFSGLQFPNYSSELNVNALELDDSALYLCASSSSSVKETQYFGPGTRLLVL.

A single count supports this clone. The rearrangement uses TRBV5-1 and TRBJ1-1; a weak D match, TRBD1 (5 bases). Trimming took 1 base from V and 0 from J, leaving 10 bases between them. Germline CDR1 reads SGHRS; CDR2 reads YFSETQ. The length of the CDR3 is 15 residues. The CDR3 reads CASSLTGTVNTEAFF. The CDR3 nucleotides read TGCGCCAGCAGCTTGACCGGGACTGTGAACACTGAAGCTTTCTTT.

This clone was detected a few times. CDR3 amino acids: CASSMESVPYGYTF. CDR3 bases: TGTGCCAGTAGTATGGAGTCAGTCCCATATGGCTACACCTTC. The chain carries TRBV19 and TRBJ1-2; D call uncertain. The length of the CDR3 is 14 residues. V lost 3 bases and J 5 bases, leaving 13 bases between the germline ends. Per germline, CDR1 LNHDA and CDR2 SQIVND (reference sequence).

The chain combines TRBV28 with TRBJ2-2; 7 bases match TRBD1. Germline trimming cut 4 bases from V and 2 bases from J; bases unmatched to any gene: 7. The length of the CDR3 is 16 residues. Germline V CDR1 and CDR2: MDHEN, SYDVKM. Here the CDR3 reads CASSSAGTANTGELFF. The CDR3 coding sequence is TGTGCCAGCAGTTCCGCCGGGACAGCCAACACCGGGGAGCTGTTTTTT.

The rearrangement joins TRBV7-3 to TRBJ2-3; the match to TRBD2 covers 9 bases. CDR3 length equals 16 residues. Germline loops: CDR1 SGHTA, CDR2 FQGTGA. With 5 bases clipped from V and 0 bases from J, the junction kept 6 bases outside the gene matches. CDR3 sequence: CASSPGLAQSTDTQYF. The CDR3 nucleotides are TGTGCCAGCAGCCCAGGACTAGCGCAAAGCACAGATACGCAGTATTTT.

This clone turned up a few times. V and J are TRBV5-5 and TRBJ1-3; TRBD1 might be the D (6 bases). V was trimmed by 4 bases and J by 2 bases, leaving 16 bases between them. CDR3 length: 16 residues. Germline V gene sequence: CDR1 SGHKS, CDR2 YYEKEE (reference sequence). CDR3 coding DNA: TGTGCCAGCAGCGATTACAGGGTACGAACTGGAAACACCATATATTTT. It specifies CASSDYRVRTGNTIYF.